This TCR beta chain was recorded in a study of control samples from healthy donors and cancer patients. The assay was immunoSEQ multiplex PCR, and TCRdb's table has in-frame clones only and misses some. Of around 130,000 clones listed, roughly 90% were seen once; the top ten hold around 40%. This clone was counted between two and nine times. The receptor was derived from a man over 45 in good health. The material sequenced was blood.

The CDR3 loop reads CASSDGTGTYGYTF. CDR3 DNA sequence: TGTGCCAGCAGCGACGGGACAGGCACCTATGGCTACACCTTC. The chain has TRBV9 and TRBJ1-2; 8 bases fit TRBD1. The CDR3 totals 14 residues. V shed 3 bases, J shed 4 bases, and the junction held 5 bases outside the gene matches. In germline, CDR1 is SGDLS, CDR2 YYNGEE.